The clone carrying this TCR beta chain was recorded only once. The antigen is undetermined. Only in-frame clones appear in the TCRdb table, and some are missing; sequencing was by immunoSEQ multiplex PCR. This sample has 39,000 or so clones, with roughly 90% found just once. Drawing of blood for sampling happened at baseline, at cycle 4 day 1, and at cycle 7 day 1. The record originates from a study of OX40 agonist ivuxolimab in advanced cancers. About the study: Cancers in dose escalation were hepatocellular, melanoma, renal cell and head and neck.

Study-level results: Fewer expanded clones were found on average in CD4+ than in CD8+ T cells.

Germline V gene data show CDR1 as MDHEN and CDR2 as SYDVKM. Trimming at V came to 7 bases and at J to 11 bases, leaving 15 bases not matched to a gene. The CDR3 length is 14 residues. This TCR derives from an adult with an advanced solid tumor such as melanoma, head and neck, liver or kidney cancer. The material was CD4+ or CD8+ T cells sorted from blood, obtained in a trial of the OX40 agonist ivuxolimab. This chain connects TRBV28 to TRBJ2-5, with 8 bases that match TRBD1. CDR3 coding DNA: TGTGCCAGCATAGGGACAGGCGATTCCTACGAACAGTACTTC. Translation gives CASIGTGDSYEQYF.